What follows describes a single T cell receptor beta chain. This CDR3 spans 15 amino acids. V lost 0 bases to trimming and J lost 4 bases; unmatched junction nucleotides: 4. Germline assignment: CDR1 SGDLS and CDR2 YYNGEE. This entry is derived from a study of blood T cell repertoires in COVID-19. Overall study: Collection of acute and convalescent COVID-19 samples took place in the United States, Italy and Spain.

Clones were sequenced by immunoSEQ multiplex PCR, and TCRdb holds only the in-frame ones, with some missing. Of around 37,000 clones in the sample, approximately 91% were seen once. V and J are TRBV9 and TRBJ2-1; TRBD1 aligns across 7 bases. This TCR was recovered from an elderly woman with acute or convalescent COVID-19. Source material: peripheral blood. The CDR3: CASSVEGGSYNEQFF. In DNA, the CDR3 is TGTGCCAGCAGCGTAGAAGGGGGCTCATACAATGAGCAGTTCTTC. The full variable domain, its missing parts supplied by reference TRBV9 and TRBJ2-1, is DSGVTQTPKHLITATGQRVTLRCSPRSGDLSVYWYQQSLDQGLQFLIQYYNGEERAKGNILERFSAQQFPDLHSELNLSSLELGDSALYFCASSVEGGSYNEQFFGPGTRLTVL.